The clone carrying this T cell receptor (beta chain) came up a few times. What it binds is unknown. In TCRdb, the 5' RACE reads were re-called with MiXCR into one record per CDR3 protein. The sample gives roughly 43,000 distinct CDR3 sequences, roughly 9.8% of which show up once; about an eighth is in the top ten. This sample stems from a study of T-cell memory formation after mild COVID-19. Study context: Largely, the TCR clusters proved donor specific. The study's findings and limits: Shrinking CD4+ clones were chiefly CM and EM; CD8+ ones were chiefly EMRA. Some clones that responded turned up in pre-infection memory, which suggests that cross-reactive memory joined in.

This TCR was sampled from an adult woman who had mild COVID-19 (a few samples of this study predate the infection). Cell type and time point are not known. The sequenced material came from PBMCs or a T cell subset sorted from them (not recorded which).

The CDR3 reads CASSLDPLDEQYF. In DNA, the CDR3 is TGTGCCAGCAGCTTAGATCCGTTGGACGAGCAGTACTTC. The chain employs TRBV11-2 and TRBJ2-7; unclear D gene. V lost 0 bases and J lost 5, with 8 bases in between. This CDR3 region has 13 residues. CDR1 and CDR2 from the germline V gene are SGHAT and FQNNGV. Full variable domain (missing parts from reference TRBV11-2 and TRBJ2-7): EAGVAQSPRYKIIEKRQSVAFWCNPISGHATLYWYQQILGQGPKLLIQFQNNGVVDDSQLPKDRFSAERLKGVDSTLKIQPAKLEDSAVYLCASSLDPLDEQYFGPGTRLTVT.